Each of the 5 T cell receptor beta chains below was sequenced from the same sample in a study of T cell changes during pregnancy in multiple sclerosis. Only in-frame clones appear in the TCRdb table, and some are missing; sequencing was by immunoSEQ multiplex PCR. Of tens of thousands of clones in the sample, about nine tenths were seen once. This specimen was CD8+ T cells from peripheral blood mononuclear cells, taken in the third trimester of pregnancy. The origin of the receptors is a female donor with multiple sclerosis, enrolled in a pregnancy study.

The rearrangement joins TRBV11-3 to TRBJ2-3, with D perhaps TRBD1 (6 bases). The germline V gene encodes CDR1 SGHNT and CDR2 YENEEA. With 1 base removed from V and 3 bases from J, the gap between germline ends came to 11 bases. CDR3 size: 15 residues. The CDR3 nucleotides read TGTGCCAGCAGCTTAGTAGGGGGTCTGACAGATACGCAGTATTTT. Its protein is CASSLVGGLTDTQYF.

The genes are TRBV15 and TRBJ2-5, with unresolved D. CDR1 is LNHNV, CDR2 YYDKDF, per germline (reference sequence). The CDR3 totals 14 residues. V was trimmed by 0 bases and J by 3 bases, leaving 8 bases between them. Written as DNA, the CDR3 is TGTGCCACCAGCAGAGATCCGGTAGAAGAGACCCAGTACTTC. This translates into CATSRDPVEETQYF.

Only one count was recorded for this clone. The J gene is TRBJ1-2, the V gene TRBV6-1; D call uncertain. Germline lookup yields CDR1 MNHNS and CDR2 SASEGT. Trimming stripped 6 bases from V and 8 bases from J, with 13 bases between. CDR3 size: 12 residues. The CDR3 sequence: CASRGPGEGYTF. In DNA form, the CDR3 reads TGTGCCAGCAGAGGTCCAGGTGAAGGCTACACCTTC.

The chain employs TRBV5-6 and TRBJ2-1; 11 bases align to TRBD2. V shed 7 bases and J 7 bases; nucleotides not matched to a gene: 10. The CDR3 loop spans 15 amino acids. Germline values: CDR1 SGHDT, CDR2 YYEEEE. The CDR3 region has the DNA TGTGCCAGCGAATTGGGACTAGCGGTATTTAATGAGCAGTTCTTC. Its translation: CASELGLAVFNEQFF.

CDR3 nucleotides: TGTGCCAGCAGCTTAGATAGCGGGGGATACAATGAGCAGTTCTTC. Protein sequence: CASSLDSGGYNEQFF. The chain employs TRBV7-9 and TRBJ2-1; 9 bases match TRBD2. The V gene's germline CDR1 is SEHNR and CDR2 FQNEAQ (reference sequence). The CDR3 has 15 amino acids. The V gene end was trimmed by 1 base and the J gene end by 4 bases; junction bases not matched to a gene: 2.